The 6 T cell receptor beta chains listed next were all sequenced from one sample in a study of blood T cell repertoires in COVID-19. The protocol was immunoSEQ multiplex PCR, while the TCRdb copy is restricted to in-frame clones and leaves out a portion. The repertoire consists of around 260,000 clones, with about 89% occurring once and the leading ten covering over 7.5%. Source material: peripheral blood. The receptors stem from a man between 40 and 49 years old who had recovered from COVID-19.

This clone showed up just once. The rearrangement uses TRBV6-1 and TRBJ1-5; D is undetermined. V lost 4 bases, J lost 3 bases, and 19 bases lay in between. CDR3 length equals 17 residues. CDR1 and CDR2 from the germline V gene are MNHNS and SASEGT. CDR3: CASSGVVGGLSNQPQHF. In DNA, the CDR3 is TGTGCCAGCAGTGGGGTCGTCGGCGGGCTTTCCAATCAGCCCCAGCATTTT.

The rearrangement uses TRBV10-1 and TRBJ1-5; D uncertain. This CDR3 is 11 amino acids long. Germline V gene data show CDR1 as WNHNN and CDR2 as SYGVQD (reference sequence). The germline V and J ends were trimmed by 5 bases and 4 bases, with 3 bases remaining between them. CDR3 bases: TGCGCCAGCAGTCAAAATCAGCCCCAGCATTTT. This gives the protein CASSQNQPQHF.

The V gene is TRBV6-5, the J gene TRBJ2-7; the D gene is possibly TRBD2 (5 bases). V was trimmed by 6 bases and J by 6 bases, leaving 21 bases between them. The CDR3 loop spans 15 amino acids. Germline V gives CDR1 MNHEY, CDR2 SVGAGI. CDR3 sequence (DNA): TGTGCCAGCAGCGTATTTGCGGGCCCCTCCGGCGAGCAGTACTTC. Protein product: CASSVFAGPSGEQYF.

J is TRBJ2-2 and V is TRBV7-9; tentative D call: TRBD2 (5 bases). Between the trimmed V and J ends, which lost 1 base and 6 bases, there was a span of 15 bases. This CDR3 comprises 16 residues. Germline V CDR1 and CDR2: SEHNR, FQNEAQ (reference sequence). The CDR3 DNA reads as TGTGCCAGCAGCTTAGTTTCCGGGAAGGCATCCGGGGAGCTGTTTTTT. Amino acids: CASSLVSGKASGELFF.

The chain is built from TRBV4-3 and TRBJ2-3, with 10 positions matching TRBD2. The V gene end was trimmed by 0 bases and the J gene end by 6 bases; junction bases not matched to a gene: 6. Germline V CDR1 and CDR2: LGHNA, YSLEER. CDR3 length: 16 residues. CDR3 region: CASSQEMVLAGDTQYF. The CDR3 DNA follows: TGCGCCAGCAGCCAAGAAATGGTACTAGCGGGGGATACGCAGTATTTT.

In this sample, this clone turned up a few times. The chain combines TRBV10-1 with TRBJ1-6, with 7 nucleotides matching TRBD1. The V and J ends lost 5 bases and 6 bases, in that order; junction bases with no gene match: 4. There are 14 residues in the CDR3. Germline V gene data show CDR1 as WNHNN and CDR2 as SYGVQD (reference sequence). CDR3 sequence: CASSRDRTNSPLHF. CDR3 bases: TGCGCCAGCAGTCGGGACAGAACTAATTCACCCCTCCACTTT.